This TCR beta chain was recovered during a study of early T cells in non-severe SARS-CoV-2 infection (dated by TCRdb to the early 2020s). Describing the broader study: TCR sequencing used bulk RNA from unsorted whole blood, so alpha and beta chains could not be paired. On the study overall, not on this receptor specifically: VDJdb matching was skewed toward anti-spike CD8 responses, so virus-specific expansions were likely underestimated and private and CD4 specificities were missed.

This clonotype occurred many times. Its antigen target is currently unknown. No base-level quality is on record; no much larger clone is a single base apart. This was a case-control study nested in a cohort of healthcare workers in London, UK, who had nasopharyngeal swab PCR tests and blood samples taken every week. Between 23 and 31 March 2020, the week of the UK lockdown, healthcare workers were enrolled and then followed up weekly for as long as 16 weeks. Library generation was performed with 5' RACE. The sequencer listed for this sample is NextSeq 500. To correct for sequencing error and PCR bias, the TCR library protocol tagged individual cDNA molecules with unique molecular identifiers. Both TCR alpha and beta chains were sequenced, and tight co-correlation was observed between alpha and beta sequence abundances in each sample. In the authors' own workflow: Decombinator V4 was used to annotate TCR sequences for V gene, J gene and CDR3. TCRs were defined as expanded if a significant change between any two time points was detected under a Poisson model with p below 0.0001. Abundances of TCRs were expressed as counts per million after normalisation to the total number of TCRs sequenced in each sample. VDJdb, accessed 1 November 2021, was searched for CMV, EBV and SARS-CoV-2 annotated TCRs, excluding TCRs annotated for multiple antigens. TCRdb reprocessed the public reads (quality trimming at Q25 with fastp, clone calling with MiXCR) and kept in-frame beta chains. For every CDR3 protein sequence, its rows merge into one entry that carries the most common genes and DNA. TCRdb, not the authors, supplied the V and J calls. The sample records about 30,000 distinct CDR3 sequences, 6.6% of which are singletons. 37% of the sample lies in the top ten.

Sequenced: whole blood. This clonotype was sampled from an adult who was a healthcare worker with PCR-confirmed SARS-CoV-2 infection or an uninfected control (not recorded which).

In nucleotides, the sequence is TGTGCCAGCAGCTTGAGGGTAGCGGGGGGGCCGGGAGAGACCCAGTACTTC. This yields the protein CASSLRVAGGPGETQYF. The chain is encoded by TRBV5-4 joined to TRBJ2-5; TRBD2 aligns with 11 central bases. There are 17 amino acids in the CDR3, from cysteine to phenylalanine inclusive. Just CDR3 DNA is preserved here, 51 bases in frame from base 1. The germline V and J ends show losses of 1 base and 4 bases respectively, and no gene match explains 9 bases of the junction. The germline V gene encodes CDR1 SGHNT and CDR2 YYREEE (reference sequence).